The entry below describes one T cell receptor (beta chain). This specimen comes from a study of control samples from healthy donors and cancer patients. Germline V lookup: CDR1 MNHEY, CDR2 SVGAGI. The CDR3 sequence is 13 residues long. V gave up 4 bases and J gave up 6 bases; unmatched junction bases: 2. Method: immunoSEQ multiplex PCR; TCRdb's copy keeps in-frame clones and lacks some. The sample has under 150,000 clones; roughly 91% are singletons. The receptor's source is a man in his fifties or sixties with head and neck cancer. Sequenced: PBMCs. The chain uses TRBV6-5 and TRBJ1-5, with 8 bases identical to TRBD1. In nucleotides, the CDR3 is TGTGCCAGCAGTTCCGACAGGGGTCAGCCCCAGCATTTT. Encoded protein: CASSSDRGQPQHF.